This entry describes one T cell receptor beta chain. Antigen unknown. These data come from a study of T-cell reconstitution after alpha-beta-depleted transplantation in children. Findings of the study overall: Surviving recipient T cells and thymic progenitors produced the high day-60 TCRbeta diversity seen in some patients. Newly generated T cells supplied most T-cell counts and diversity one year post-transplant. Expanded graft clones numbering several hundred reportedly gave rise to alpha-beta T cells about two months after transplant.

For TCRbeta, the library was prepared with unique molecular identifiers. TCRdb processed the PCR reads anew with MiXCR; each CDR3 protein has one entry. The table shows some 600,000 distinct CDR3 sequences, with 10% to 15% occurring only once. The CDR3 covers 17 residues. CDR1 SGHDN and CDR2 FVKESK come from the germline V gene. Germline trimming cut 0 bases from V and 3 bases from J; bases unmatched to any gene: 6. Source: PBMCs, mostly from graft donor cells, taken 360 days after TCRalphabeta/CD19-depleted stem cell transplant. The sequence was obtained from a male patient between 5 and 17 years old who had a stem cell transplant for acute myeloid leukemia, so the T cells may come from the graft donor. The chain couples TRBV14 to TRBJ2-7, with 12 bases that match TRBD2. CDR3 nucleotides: TGTGCCAGCAGCCAAGACTGGAGACTAGCGGGAGACTACGAGCAGTACTTC. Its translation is CASSQDWRLAGDYEQYF.